What follows is one T cell receptor beta chain and its context. RNA transcripts were the template for amplifying TCR beta CDR3 regions. The HTBI primer set was used in a first-round RT-PCR of the TCR CDR3. MiXCR, run by TCRdb on the multiplex PCR reads, gives a single entry per CDR3 protein. The sample lists roughly 93,000 distinct CDR3 sequences, over 50% occurring once. This sample is drawn from a study of T cells in Graves' hyperthyroidism and ophthalmopathy. Exclusion of a patient resulted from uncontrolled infection, other autoimmune disease, pregnancy or lactation. Diagnosis relied on clinical symptoms, serum thyroxine and TRAb, thyroid ultrasound and orbital computed tomography. This clonotype was obtained from a woman between 40 and 55 years old with Graves' hyperthyroidism. Sequencing input: blood.

DNA for the CDR3: TGTGCCAGCAGCTTAGGAGGGGGTAATGAAAAACTGTTTTTT. Residues: CASSLGGGNEKLFF. The gene calls are TRBV7-2 and TRBJ1-4; weak D call: TRBD1 (6 bases). Germline lookup yields CDR1 SGHTA and CDR2 FQGNSA. This CDR3 contains 14 residues. Trimming removed 1 base at V and 4 bases at J, with 7 bases between.